The 30 T cell receptor beta chains in this list originate from one sample, sequenced in a study of early T cells in non-severe SARS-CoV-2 infection (dated by TCRdb to 2020 to 2022). Libraries were built with 5' RACE. Sequencing used a NextSeq 500. The public reads were quality trimmed at Q25 with fastp and then assembled into clones with MiXCR by TCRdb, keeping productive beta chains. When rows share a CDR3 protein, they turn into one entry using the most common DNA and genes. The sample table shows 98,000 or so distinct CDR3 sequences, and 9% to 14% are seen once. The top ten hold less than 3.5% of the sample. Sequenced input: whole blood. These receptors came from an adult who was a healthcare worker with PCR-confirmed SARS-CoV-2 infection or an uninfected control (not recorded which).

This clonotype turned up a few times. The V gene is TRBV29-1, the J gene TRBJ2-7; 10 positions agree with TRBD2. The CDR3 spans 15 residues. V lost 1 base, J lost 3 bases, and 6 bases stayed unmatched. Germline CDR1 and CDR2: SQVTM and ANQGSEA. The CDR3 region has the DNA TGCAGCGTTGAAGTGGGTACTAGCGGGATCTACGAGCAGTACTTC. Translating gives CSVEVGTSGIYEQYF.

This clonotype appeared many times. V usage is TRBV11-2 and J usage is TRBJ2-1; D is undetermined. The CDR3 is made up of 14 amino acids. Germline values: CDR1 SGHAT, CDR2 FQNNGV. V was trimmed by 0 bases and J by 0 bases, leaving 3 bases between them. Here the CDR3 DNA reads TGTGCCAGCAGCTTAGAGGGCTCCTACAATGAGCAGTTCTTC. This translates into CASSLEGSYNEQFF.

The J gene is TRBJ2-1, the V gene TRBV6-2 or TRBV6-3; a possible D gene is TRBD2 (7 bases). The CDR3 consists of 15 residues. Between the trimmed V and J ends, which lost 8 bases and 7 bases, there was a span of 21 bases. Per germline, CDR1 MNHEY and CDR2 SVGEGT. The CDR3 nucleotides are TGTGCCAGCCGCTCTAGCGGAGGGGGGTGGAATGAGCAGTTCTTC. Amino acid sequence: CASRSSGGGWNEQFF.

This chain uses TRBV29-1 with TRBJ1-3, with D unclear. CDR1 SQVTM and CDR2 ANQGSEA come from the germline V gene. The CDR3 runs to 14 residues. With 4 bases removed from V and 2 bases from J, the gap between germline ends came to 12 bases. The CDR3 nucleotides read TGCAGCGTTGCCAAGCCCGGAACTGGAAACACCATATATTTT. The encoded protein is CSVAKPGTGNTIYF. Complete variable domain (other parts from reference TRBV29-1 and TRBJ1-3): SAVISQKPSRDICQRGTSLTIQCQVDSQVTMMFWYRQQPGQSLTLIATANQGSEATYESGFVIDKFPISRPNLTFSTLTVSNMSPEDSSIYLCSVAKPGTGNTIYFGEGSWLTVV.

CDR3 sequence: CASSPTGQGNTEAFF. For the CDR3, the DNA is TGTGCCAGCTCACCGACAGGACAAGGGAACACTGAAGCTTTCTTT. V usage is TRBV18 and J usage is TRBJ1-1, with a weak D call TRBD1 (6 bases). CDR1 is KGHSH and CDR2 is LQKENI in the germline V gene. This CDR3 is built from 15 residues. The germline V and J ends were trimmed by 3 bases and 1 base, with 12 bases remaining between them.

This clonotype was seen repeatedly, ten times or more. The genes are TRBV5-1 and TRBJ2-7; tentatively, D is TRBD1 (6 bases). The germline V gene has CDR1 SGHRS and CDR2 YFSETQ. This CDR3 contains 12 residues. Trimming left V 3 bases short and J 11 bases short, with 15 bases between. The CDR3 nucleotides are TGCGCCAGCAGCTCTGAGGGGGTAATGAAGTACTTC. It is translated as CASSSEGVMKYF.

This clonotype was seen a handful of times. The chain employs TRBV5-1 and TRBJ2-7, with 12 bases lining up with TRBD1. The CDR3 contains 15 residues. CDR1 is SGHRS and CDR2 is YFSETQ in the germline V gene. V was clipped by 2 bases and J by 4 bases; unmatched bases: 4. The CDR3 DNA follows: TGCGCCAGCAGCTTACCGGGACAGGGGGCTTACGAGCAGTACTTC. Translation gives CASSLPGQGAYEQYF.

This clonotype was picked up a small number of times. CDR3 DNA sequence: TGTGCCAGCAGTTACTCGACCGCAGGGGCTGGAGAAAAACTGTTTTTT. Its protein product is CASSYSTAGAGEKLFF. This chain joins TRBV6-5 and TRBJ1-4, with a possible D match to TRBD1 (6 bases). Germline assignment: CDR1 MNHEY and CDR2 SVGAGI. The CDR3 contains 16 residues. Between the trimmed V and J ends, which lost 0 bases and 8 bases, there was a span of 16 bases.

This clonotype was counted only a few times. This chain links TRBV6-5 with TRBJ2-7, with D maybe TRBD1 (5 bases). CDR1 MNHEY and CDR2 SVGAGI come from the germline V gene. V was shortened by 0 bases and J by 6 bases, with 9 bases between the two germline ends. The CDR3 contains 13 residues. CDR3 sequence (DNA): TGTGCCAGCAGTTACTCGAAGGGGTCCGAGCAGTACTTC. This sequence encodes CASSYSKGSEQYF.

This clonotype was counted at least ten times. The CDR3 sequence: CASSGGRNPGYNEQFF. In DNA, the CDR3 is TGTGCCAGCAGTGGTGGAAGAAACCCCGGCTACAATGAGCAGTTCTTC. The chain combines TRBV2 with TRBJ2-1; D gene uncertain. The CDR3 is 16 amino acids. V was cut by 4 bases and J by 3 bases, with 16 bases left in between. CDR1 is SNHLY and CDR2 is FYNNEI in the germline V gene. Supplemented by reference TRBV2 and TRBJ2-1, the full variable domain reads EPEVTQTPSHQVTQMGQEVILRCVPISNHLYFYWYRQILGQKVEFLVSFYNNEISEKSEIFDDQFSVERPDGSNFTLKIRSTKLEDSAMYFCASSGGRNPGYNEQFFGPGTRLTVL.

V and J are TRBV29-1 and TRBJ2-5; TRBD2 matches 8 bases. Germline V gene lookup returns CDR1 SQVTM and CDR2 ANQGSEA. This CDR3 contains 11 residues. In DNA, the CDR3 is TGCACCCTCCGGGAGGGAGAGACCCAGTACTTC. It is translated as CTLREGETQYF.

At least ten counts were recorded for this clonotype. This rearrangement joins TRBV14 to TRBJ1-4; no firm D call. This CDR3 spans 12 amino acids. Germline V lookup: CDR1 SGHDN, CDR2 FVKESK. V was shortened by 2 bases and J by 8 bases, with 6 bases between the two germline ends. The CDR3: CASSQLGEKLFF. CDR3 in DNA: TGTGCCAGCAGCCAATTAGGAGAAAAACTGTTTTTT.

This clonotype showed up just a few times. The chain combines TRBV10-1 with TRBJ1-1; D might be TRBD1 (5 bases). The CDR3 has 13 residues. The germline V gene has CDR1 WNHNN and CDR2 SYGVQD (reference sequence). V lost 7 bases and J 4 bases, leaving 13 bases between the germline ends. The CDR3 DNA follows: TGCGCCAGCACCGTACAGGTGGGCACTGAAGCTTTCTTT. Its protein product is CASTVQVGTEAFF.

Only a few counts were recorded for this clonotype. The CDR3 DNA is TGTGCCAGCAGCTTGGGACGGGGACTTGCTAACTATGGCTACACCTTC. Encoded protein: CASSLGRGLANYGYTF. The V and J genes are TRBV7-2 and TRBJ1-2; perhaps TRBD1 as D (5 bases). Looked up from germline, CDR1 is SGHTA and CDR2 is FQGNSA. V gave up 3 bases and J gave up 0 bases, with 14 bases separating them. The CDR3 loop spans 16 amino acids.

The sample holds a few counts of this clonotype. The chain is built from TRBV19 and TRBJ1-2; D is uncertain. Germline values: CDR1 LNHDA, CDR2 SQIVND (reference sequence). The CDR3 length is 16 residues. Trimming stripped 0 bases from V and 6 bases from J, with 17 bases between. In DNA form, the CDR3 reads TGTGCCAGTAGTATAGATCCCTCAGGAGGAGGCAATGGCTACACCTTC. It yields the protein CASSIDPSGGGNGYTF.

This chain links TRBV5-8 with TRBJ2-3; D is ambiguous. The germline V gene encodes CDR1 SGHTS and CDR2 YDEGEE. V gave up 6 bases and J gave up 8 bases, with 13 bases separating them. The CDR3 consists of 12 residues. The chain's CDR3 is CASIPDVGTQYF. The CDR3 DNA sequence: TGTGCCAGCATCCCGGACGTTGGTACGCAGTATTTT.

This clonotype was seen more than once but under ten times. The V gene is TRBV19, the J gene TRBJ2-3; 7 bases fit TRBD1. The CDR3 covers 14 residues. V dropped 7 bases and J dropped 2; count of bases not matched to a gene: 6. The germline CDR1 and CDR2 sequences are LNHDA and SQIVND (reference sequence). CDR3 sequence (DNA): TGTGCCAGTATCGACAGGGCAGTCACAGATACGCAGTATTTT. Protein sequence: CASIDRAVTDTQYF.

This clonotype has more than one count but fewer than ten. The J gene is TRBJ2-3, the V gene TRBV11-2, with 10 nucleotides matching TRBD1. Per the germline V gene, CDR1 is SGHAT and CDR2 is FQNNGV. CDR3 length: 16 amino acids. After removal of 5 bases from V and 3 bases from J, the junction contained 8 bases not matched to a gene. The CDR3 sequence: CASSPTPGQGTDTQYF. The DNA for the CDR3 is TGTGCCAGCAGCCCTACCCCGGGACAGGGGACAGATACGCAGTATTTT. Full variable domain (remainder filled in from reference TRBV11-2 and TRBJ2-3): EAGVAQSPRYKIIEKRQSVAFWCNPISGHATLYWYQQILGQGPKLLIQFQNNGVVDDSQLPKDRFSAERLKGVDSTLKIQPAKLEDSAVYLCASSPTPGQGTDTQYFGPGTRLTVL.

The rearrangement links TRBV24-1 to TRBJ2-2, with unresolved D. Trimming took 3 bases from V and 4 from J, leaving 11 bases between them. CDR3 length equals 15 residues. Germline assignment: CDR1 KGHDR and CDR2 SFDVKD. The CDR3 sequence: CATSDPKHITGELFF. The CDR3 DNA sequence: TGTGCCACCAGTGATCCCAAACATATCACCGGGGAGCTGTTTTTT.

Ten or more counts support this clonotype. The J gene is TRBJ2-4, the V gene TRBV11-2, with D maybe TRBD1 (5 bases). The CDR3 is 15 amino acids. V was trimmed by 5 bases and J by 0 bases, leaving 11 bases between them. Germline V gene sequence: CDR1 SGHAT, CDR2 FQNNGV. Here the CDR3 DNA reads TGTGCCAGCAGCCTGGCAGGGCTAGCCAAAAACATTCAGTACTTC. This sequence encodes CASSLAGLAKNIQYF.

The rearrangement links TRBV3-1 to TRBJ2-7, with D maybe TRBD2 (6 bases). CDR3 length equals 15 residues. Germline CDR1 is LGHDT and CDR2 is YNNKEL (reference sequence). V shed 4 bases and J shed 0 bases, with 13 bases lying between them. Here the CDR3 DNA reads TGTGCCAGCAGCCGCCAGGACGGGAGCTCCTACGAGCAGTACTTC. Its protein is CASSRQDGSSYEQYF.

This clonotype was seen a few times. V gene TRBV20-1 combines with J gene TRBJ2-1; 10 positions agree with TRBD2. V was pared by 1 base and J by 6 bases, with 15 bases of the junction left unmatched. The CDR3 runs to 18 residues. From germline, CDR1 is DFQATT and CDR2 SNEGSKA (reference sequence). The CDR3 DNA is TGCAGTGCTAGAGCCTATCCCCCTACTAGCGGGATTATCAATGAGCAGTTCTTC. Residues: CSARAYPPTSGIINEQFF.

The chain uses TRBV5-6 and TRBJ2-2, with TRBD1 identical over 7 bases. Germline values: CDR1 SGHDT, CDR2 YYEEEE. V shed 5 bases, J shed 3 bases, and the junction held 10 bases outside the gene matches. The CDR3 contains 16 residues. This CDR3 is CASSTRQGMDTGELFF. CDR3 nucleotide sequence: TGTGCCAGCAGTACAAGACAGGGTATGGACACCGGGGAGCTGTTTTTT.

The rearrangement uses TRBV20-1 and TRBJ2-3; maybe TRBD2 (6 bases). Germline CDR1 and CDR2: DFQATT and SNEGSKA (reference sequence). The length of the CDR3 is 15 residues. The CDR3 bases are TGCACCTTACTCGAGCGGGCCTCAGGAACAGATACGCAGTATTTT. This gives the protein CTLLERASGTDTQYF.

This clonotype was counted many times. The rearrangement uses TRBV2 and TRBJ1-2; weak D call: TRBD1 (5 bases). The CDR3 is 16 residues long. Trimming removed 6 bases from V and 4 bases from J, with 21 bases in between. Germline V CDR1 and CDR2: SNHLY, FYNNEI. CDR3 DNA sequence: TGTGCCAGCAGGACCGGGACTCCATCCGACGGCTATGGCTACACCTTC. Its protein is CASRTGTPSDGYGYTF.

The chain couples TRBV6-1 to TRBJ2-1, with a tentative D call TRBD2 (5 bases). V was cut by 6 bases and J by 8 bases, with 26 bases left in between. The CDR3 is 17 amino acids. Germline lookup yields CDR1 MNHNS and CDR2 SASEGT. The CDR3 DNA follows: TGTGCCAGCAGGACTAAACGGATCGCCGCCGGGTGGGATGAGCAGTTCTTC. It is translated as CASRTKRIAAGWDEQFF.

This clonotype was seen only a few times. V and J are TRBV29-1 and TRBJ2-1, with 9 bases fitting TRBD2. V gave up 6 bases and J gave up 0 bases; unmatched junction bases: 6. CDR3 length equals 15 residues. CDR1 and CDR2 (germline): SQVTM, ANQGSEA. The CDR3 sequence: CSVPLSGGSYNEQFF. The DNA of the CDR3 is TGCAGCGTCCCCCTTAGCGGGGGCTCCTACAATGAGCAGTTCTTC.

This clonotype was seen at least ten times. This chain connects TRBV18 to TRBJ2-7; TRBD1 aligns across 10 bases. Trimming at V came to 3 bases and at J to 4 bases, leaving 12 bases not matched to a gene. Germline V gene lookup returns CDR1 KGHSH and CDR2 LQKENI. This CDR3 contains 17 residues. Written as DNA, the CDR3 is TGTGCCAGCTCACCGCGACGGGACAGGGGCCTAGGGTACGAGCAGTACTTC. Translation: CASSPRRDRGLGYEQYF.

This clonotype was detected only a few times. This chain uses TRBV5-1 with TRBJ2-1; 8 nucleotides line up with TRBD2. The CDR3 is 14 residues long. CDR1 is SGHRS and CDR2 is YFSETQ in the germline V gene. Germline trimming cut 4 bases from V and 7 bases from J; bases unmatched to any gene: 7. CDR3 in DNA: TGCGCCAGCAGCGTAGCGGGGCCCTCGAATGAGCAGTTCTTC. Translation: CASSVAGPSNEQFF.

The chain has TRBV28 and TRBJ2-1; D tentatively fits TRBD1 or TRBD2 (5 bases each). The germline V gene encodes CDR1 MDHEN and CDR2 SYDVKM. The V and J ends lost 8 bases and 0 bases respectively, with 14 bases between them. The CDR3 extends over 15 amino acids. CDR3: CASRRDASSYNEQFF. The CDR3 bases are TGTGCCAGCCGAAGGGACGCCAGCTCCTACAATGAGCAGTTCTTC.